These 20 T cell receptor beta chains share one sample of origin, sequenced in a study of spatial heterogeneity in lung cancer. Time point specified: blood at routine non-recurrence follow-up after resection. MiXCR, applied by TCRdb to the 5' RACE reads, yields one record per CDR3 protein. The table includes around 20,000 distinct CDR3 sequences, around 9.7% detected once. The specimen was PBMCs, collected at follow-up. All receptors derive from a male donor with early-stage non-small cell lung cancer.

This clonotype has only a few counts. The gene calls are TRBV6-2 or TRBV6-3 and TRBJ2-5, with D hard to call. Trimming left V 7 bases short and J 2 bases short, with 11 bases between. The CDR3 is made up of 13 amino acids. Germline loops: CDR1 MNHEY, CDR2 SVGEGT. This CDR3 is CASTSAQQETQYF. CDR3 DNA sequence: TGTGCCAGCACCTCGGCGCAGCAAGAGACCCAGTACTTC.

This clonotype was seen ten or more times. DNA for the CDR3: TGTGCCAGCTCACCCCTCTCAGGACAGGCGGCGCGGGATACGCAGTATTTT. Translating gives CASSPLSGQAARDTQYF. The rearrangement uses TRBV18 and TRBJ2-3; 7 positions match TRBD1. V was clipped by 3 bases and J by 6 bases; unmatched bases: 15. Per germline, CDR1 KGHSH and CDR2 LQKENI. This CDR3 has 17 amino acids.

In this sample, this clonotype turned up many times. The chain links TRBV20-1 to TRBJ1-6; D unclear. V gave up 2 bases and J gave up 9 bases, with 23 bases separating them. The CDR3 length is 17 residues. The germline V gene has CDR1 DFQATT and CDR2 SNEGSKA (reference sequence). The chain's CDR3 is CSARPAVAVSGSSPLHF. CDR3 bases: TGCAGTGCTAGACCCGCCGTGGCGGTTTCAGGCAGTTCACCCCTCCACTTT.

The sample holds a few counts of this clonotype. V is TRBV11-2 and J is TRBJ2-4; D not resolved. The CDR3 has 13 amino acids. Germline assignment: CDR1 SGHAT and CDR2 FQNNGV. The V end was cut by 3 bases, the J end by 8 bases, with 11 bases between. The CDR3 spells CASSFELSDIQYF. In DNA, the CDR3 is TGTGCCAGCAGCTTTGAGTTATCGGACATTCAGTACTTC.

J is TRBJ2-1 and V is TRBV3-1; D might be TRBD1 (5 bases). V was trimmed by 2 bases and J by 6 bases, leaving 8 bases between them. Germline V gives CDR1 LGHDT, CDR2 YNNKEL (reference sequence). The CDR3 sequence is 13 residues long. CDR3 bases: TGTGCCAGCAGCCAAAGGGGAATCAATGAGCAGTTCTTC. It yields the protein CASSQRGINEQFF.

This clonotype was counted ten times or more. This rearrangement joins TRBV15 to TRBJ1-3; D is ambiguous. V dropped 0 bases and J dropped 0 bases, with 6 bases sitting between them. Germline V gives CDR1 LNHNV, CDR2 YYDKDF (reference sequence). The CDR3 consists of 15 residues. CDR3: CATSREGLSGNTIYF. The CDR3 nucleotides are TGTGCCACCAGCAGAGAGGGCCTCTCTGGAAACACCATATATTTT.

This clonotype showed up many times. The J gene is TRBJ2-2, the V gene TRBV7-9; 8 bases are shared with TRBD1. V lost 4 bases, J lost 4 bases, and 8 bases stayed unmatched. This CDR3 region has 16 residues. Germline V gene sequence: CDR1 SEHNR, CDR2 FQNEAQ (reference sequence). The CDR3 region is CASSSSGTGSTGELFF. In nucleotides, the CDR3 is TGTGCCAGCAGCTCCTCCGGGACAGGCAGCACCGGGGAGCTGTTTTTT.

This clonotype showed up just a few times. This chain joins TRBV5-1 and TRBJ2-5; no clear D gene. The germline V gene encodes CDR1 SGHRS and CDR2 YFSETQ. The CDR3 covers 13 residues. The V and J ends lost 4 bases and 1 base respectively, with 8 bases between them. CDR3 in amino acids: CASSGESQETQYF. Written as DNA, the CDR3 is TGCGCCAGCAGCGGGGAAAGCCAAGAGACCCAGTACTTC.

The chain joins TRBV5-1 to TRBJ2-7, with D possibly matching TRBD2 (6 bases). The V gene's germline CDR1 is SGHRS and CDR2 YFSETQ. The CDR3 loop spans 13 amino acids. Trimming removed 7 bases at V and 6 bases at J, with 17 bases between. CDR3 loop: CASYRDFEGEQYF. For the CDR3, the DNA is TGCGCCAGCTATCGGGACTTCGAGGGCGAGCAGTACTTC.

This clonotype appeared a few times. The chain is built from TRBV21-1 and TRBJ2-7. TRBV21-1 is termed a pseudogene. The CDR3 covers 12 residues. The CDR3 bases are TGTGCCAGCAGCAAAGTTAGCTACGAGCAGTACTTC. Its translation is CASSKVSYEQYF.

In this sample, this clonotype turned up a few times. The chain carries TRBV5-8 and TRBJ2-1, with D perhaps TRBD1 or TRBD2 (5 bases each). The germline gives CDR1 SGHTS, CDR2 YDEGEE. This CDR3 has 14 amino acids. Trimming took off 2 bases at V and 9 bases at J, with 15 bases between the two ends. In nucleotides, the CDR3 is TGTGCCAGCAGCTTCGTTGCTGGGACGGTTGAGCAGTTCTTC. Amino acids: CASSFVAGTVEQFF.

The V call is TRBV18, the J call TRBJ1-5; D possibly corresponds to TRBD1 (6 bases). This CDR3 has 14 amino acids. Per the germline V gene, CDR1 is KGHSH and CDR2 is LQKENI. Trimming pared 3 bases from V and 3 bases from J, leaving 9 bases between. The CDR3 DNA sequence: TGTGCCAGCTCACCGACAGGAAACAATCAGCCCCAGCATTTT. Its translation is CASSPTGNNQPQHF.

This clonotype was recorded at least ten times. This chain joins TRBV5-1 and TRBJ1-1; 9 positions match TRBD1. This CDR3 is built from 15 residues. Germline-derived CDR1 and CDR2 are SGHRS and YFSETQ. V lost 3 bases, J lost 4 bases, and 7 bases stayed unmatched. The CDR3, as DNA: TGCGCCAGCAGCTCCGGGACAGGGTACGGCACTGAAGCTTTCTTT. This gives the protein CASSSGTGYGTEAFF.

This clonotype is classed as medium-sized. J is TRBJ1-1 and V is TRBV4-3, with D uncertain. The germline CDR1 and CDR2 sequences are LGHNA and YSLEER. The CDR3 is 13 amino acids. V was cut by 0 bases and J by 1 base, with 3 bases left in between. The CDR3 is CASSQDRNTEAFF. DNA for the CDR3: TGCGCCAGCAGCCAAGATCGGAACACTGAAGCTTTCTTT.

As concerns this clonotype: This may stem from a read error, because a much larger clone lies one nucleotide away. The chain carries TRBV30 and TRBJ2-3; D may match TRBD1 or TRBD2 (6 bases each). CDR3 length: 14 amino acids. The germline gives CDR1 GTSNPN, CDR2 SVGIG (reference sequence). V lost 0 bases and J 1 base, leaving 8 bases between the germline ends. The CDR3 DNA reads as TGTGCCTGGAGTGTTAGGGGGGGCACAGATACGCAGTATTTT. It yields the protein CAWSVRGGTDTQYF.

This clonotype occurred many times. The chain carries TRBV6-5 and TRBJ2-2; D perhaps matches TRBD1 (6 bases). The length of the CDR3 is 17 residues. The V gene's germline CDR1 is MNHEY and CDR2 SVGAGI. V lost 7 bases, J lost 7 bases, and 25 bases lay in between. CDR3 nucleotides: TGTGCCAGCAAATATAACAGGGCCCCGAAGTGGGGCGGGGAGCTGTTTTTT. As protein: CASKYNRAPKWGGELFF.

This clonotype was picked up many times. The chain is built from TRBV7-6 and TRBJ2-3; 8 bases map to TRBD1. V lost 3 bases, J lost 2 bases, and 7 bases stayed unmatched. The CDR3 extends over 16 amino acids. Germline V CDR1 and CDR2: SGHVS, FNYEAQ. The CDR3: CASSLADRGLTDTQYF. Here the CDR3 DNA reads TGTGCCAGCAGCTTGGCCGACAGGGGCCTCACAGATACGCAGTATTTT. Full variable domain (rest looked up from reference TRBV7-6 and TRBJ2-3): GAGVSQSPRYKVTKRGQDVALRCDPISGHVSLYWYRQALGQGPEFLTYFNYEAQQDKSGLPNDRFSAERPEGSISTLTIQRTEQRDSAMYRCASSLADRGLTDTQYFGPGTRLTVL.

The sample holds many counts of this clonotype. The chain couples TRBV7-8 to TRBJ1-4; D gene uncertain. V lost 4 bases, J lost 5 bases, and 11 bases lay in between. Germline loops: CDR1 SGHVS, CDR2 FQNEAQ. This CDR3 has 14 residues. DNA for the CDR3: TGTGCCAGCAGCTCCCCACCCCGGAATGAAAAACTGTTTTTT. It yields the protein CASSSPPRNEKLFF.

This clonotype was counted between two and nine times. The rearrangement joins TRBV4-1 to TRBJ2-7; possibly TRBD2 for D (6 bases). The V gene's germline CDR1 is MGHRA and CDR2 YSYEKL. This CDR3 is 13 amino acids long. Trimming stripped 8 bases from V and 7 bases from J, with 18 bases between. The CDR3, as DNA: TGCGCCAGCGCGGGGCAGGCCGAGGGGGAGCAGTACTTC. Its protein product is CASAGQAEGEQYF.

J is TRBJ2-1 and V is TRBV7-9; 7 bases are shared with TRBD1. The germline V gene has CDR1 SEHNR and CDR2 FQNEAQ (reference sequence). V lost 2 bases to trimming and J lost 5 bases; unmatched junction nucleotides: 6. There are 15 residues in the CDR3. The CDR3 here is CASSLSTGANNEQFF. The CDR3 DNA reads as TGTGCCAGCAGCTTATCCACAGGGGCCAACAATGAGCAGTTCTTC.